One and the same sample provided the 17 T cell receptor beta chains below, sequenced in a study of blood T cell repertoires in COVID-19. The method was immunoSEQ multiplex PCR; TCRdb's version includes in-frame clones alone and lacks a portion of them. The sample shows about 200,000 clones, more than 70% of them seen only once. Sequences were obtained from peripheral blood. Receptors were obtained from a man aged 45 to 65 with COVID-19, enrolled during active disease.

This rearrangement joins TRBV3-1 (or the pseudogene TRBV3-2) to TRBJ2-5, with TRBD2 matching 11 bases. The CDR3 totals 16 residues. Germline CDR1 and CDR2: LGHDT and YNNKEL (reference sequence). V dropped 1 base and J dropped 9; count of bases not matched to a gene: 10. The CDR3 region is CASSQVMALAGGAQYF. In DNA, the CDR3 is TGTGCCAGCAGCCAAGTTATGGCGTTAGCGGGAGGGGCCCAGTACTTC.

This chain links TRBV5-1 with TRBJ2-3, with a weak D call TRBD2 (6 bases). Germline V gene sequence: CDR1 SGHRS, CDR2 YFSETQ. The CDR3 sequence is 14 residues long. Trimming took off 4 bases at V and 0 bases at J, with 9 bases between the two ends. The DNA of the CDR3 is TGCGCCAGCAGCGGGAGGACTAGCACAGATACGCAGTATTTT. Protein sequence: CASSGRTSTDTQYF.

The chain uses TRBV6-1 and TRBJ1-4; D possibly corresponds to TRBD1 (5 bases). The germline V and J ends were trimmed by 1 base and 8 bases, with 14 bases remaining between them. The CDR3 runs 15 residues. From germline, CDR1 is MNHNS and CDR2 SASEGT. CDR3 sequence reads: CASSEGRGGVEKLFF. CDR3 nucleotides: TGTGCCAGCAGTGAAGGGAGGGGAGGGGTCGAAAAACTGTTTTTT.

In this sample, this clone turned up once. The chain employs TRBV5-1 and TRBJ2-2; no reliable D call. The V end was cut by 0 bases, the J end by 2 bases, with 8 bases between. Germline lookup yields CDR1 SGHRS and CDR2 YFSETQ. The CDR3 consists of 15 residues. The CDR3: CASSLATANTGELFF. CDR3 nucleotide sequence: TGCGCCAGCAGCTTGGCCACAGCTAACACCGGGGAGCTGTTTTTT.

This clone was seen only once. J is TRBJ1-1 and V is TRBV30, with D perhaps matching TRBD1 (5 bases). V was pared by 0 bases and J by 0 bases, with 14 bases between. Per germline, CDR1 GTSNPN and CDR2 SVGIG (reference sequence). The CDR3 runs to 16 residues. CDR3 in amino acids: CAWSVLLTAMNTEAFF. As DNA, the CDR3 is TGTGCCTGGAGTGTACTGTTGACAGCCATGAACACTGAAGCTTTCTTT.

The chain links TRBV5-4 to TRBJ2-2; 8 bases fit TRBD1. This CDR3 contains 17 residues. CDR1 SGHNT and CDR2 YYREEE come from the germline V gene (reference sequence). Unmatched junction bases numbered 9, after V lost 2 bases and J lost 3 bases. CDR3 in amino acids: CASSFMRQGAYTGELFF. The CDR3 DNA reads TGTGCCAGCAGCTTCATGAGGCAGGGGGCTTACACCGGGGAGCTGTTTTTT.

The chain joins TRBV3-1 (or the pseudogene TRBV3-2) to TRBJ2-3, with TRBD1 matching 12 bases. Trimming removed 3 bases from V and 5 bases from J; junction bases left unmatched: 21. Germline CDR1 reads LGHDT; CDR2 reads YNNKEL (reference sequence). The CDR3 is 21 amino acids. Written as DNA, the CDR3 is TGTGCCAGCAGCCACCCCCAGGTCCGGGACAGGGGGCGAAATAACCAAGATACGCAGTATTTT. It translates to CASSHPQVRDRGRNNQDTQYF.

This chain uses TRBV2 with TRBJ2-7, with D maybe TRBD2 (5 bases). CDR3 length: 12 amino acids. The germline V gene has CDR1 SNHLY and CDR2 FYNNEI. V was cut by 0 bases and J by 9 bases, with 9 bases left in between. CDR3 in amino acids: CASSEAQEGQYF. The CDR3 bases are TGTGCCAGCAGTGAAGCGCAAGAGGGGCAGTACTTC.

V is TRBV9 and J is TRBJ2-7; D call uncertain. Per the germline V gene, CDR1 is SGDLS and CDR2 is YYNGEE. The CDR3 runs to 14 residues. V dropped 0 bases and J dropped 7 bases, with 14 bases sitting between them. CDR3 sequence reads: CASSVGEFPREQYF. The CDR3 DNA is TGTGCCAGCAGCGTAGGAGAATTCCCTAGGGAGCAGTACTTC.

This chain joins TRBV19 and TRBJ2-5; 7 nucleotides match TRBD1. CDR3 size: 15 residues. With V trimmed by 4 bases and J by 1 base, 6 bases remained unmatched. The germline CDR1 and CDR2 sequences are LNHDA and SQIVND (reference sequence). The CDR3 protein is CASSRSRTGQETQYF. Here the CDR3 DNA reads TGTGCCAGTAGTAGGAGTCGGACAGGCCAAGAGACCCAGTACTTC.

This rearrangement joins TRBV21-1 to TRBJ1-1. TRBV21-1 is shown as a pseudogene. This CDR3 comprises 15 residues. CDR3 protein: CASPLCAWRGTEAFF. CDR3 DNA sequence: TGTGCCAGCCCCCTCTGCGCTTGGCGGGGCACTGAAGCTTTCTTT.

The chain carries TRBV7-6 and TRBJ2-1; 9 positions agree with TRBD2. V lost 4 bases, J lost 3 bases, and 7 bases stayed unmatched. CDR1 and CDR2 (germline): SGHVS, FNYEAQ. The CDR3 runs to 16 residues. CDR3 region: CASSSYSGGLYNEQFF. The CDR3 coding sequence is TGTGCCAGCAGCTCATATAGCGGGGGCCTCTACAATGAGCAGTTCTTC.

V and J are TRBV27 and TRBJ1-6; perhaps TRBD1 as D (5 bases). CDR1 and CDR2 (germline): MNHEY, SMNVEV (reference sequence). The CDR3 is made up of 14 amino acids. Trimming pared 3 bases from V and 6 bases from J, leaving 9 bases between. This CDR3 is CASSFVQGNSPLHF. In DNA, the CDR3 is TGTGCCAGCAGTTTTGTGCAGGGTAATTCACCCCTCCACTTT.

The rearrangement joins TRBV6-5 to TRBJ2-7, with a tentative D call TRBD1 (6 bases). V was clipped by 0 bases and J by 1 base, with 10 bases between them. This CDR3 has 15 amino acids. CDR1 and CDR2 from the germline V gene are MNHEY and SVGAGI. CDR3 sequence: CASSYSKTGSYEQYF. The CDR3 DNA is TGTGCCAGCAGTTACTCTAAGACAGGATCCTACGAGCAGTACTTC.

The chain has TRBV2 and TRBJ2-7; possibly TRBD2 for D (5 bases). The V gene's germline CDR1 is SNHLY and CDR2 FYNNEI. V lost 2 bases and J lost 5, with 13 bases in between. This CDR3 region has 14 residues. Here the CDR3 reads CASSELEDLHEQYF. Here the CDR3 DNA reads TGTGCCAGCAGTGAATTGGAGGACCTACACGAGCAGTACTTC.

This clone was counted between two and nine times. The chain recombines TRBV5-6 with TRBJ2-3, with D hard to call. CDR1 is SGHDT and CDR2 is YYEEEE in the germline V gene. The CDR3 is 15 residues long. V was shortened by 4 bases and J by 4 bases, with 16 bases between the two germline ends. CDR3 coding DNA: TGTGCCAGCAGCACCACCCAGGTCGGATCAGATACGCAGTATTTT. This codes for CASSTTQVGSDTQYF.

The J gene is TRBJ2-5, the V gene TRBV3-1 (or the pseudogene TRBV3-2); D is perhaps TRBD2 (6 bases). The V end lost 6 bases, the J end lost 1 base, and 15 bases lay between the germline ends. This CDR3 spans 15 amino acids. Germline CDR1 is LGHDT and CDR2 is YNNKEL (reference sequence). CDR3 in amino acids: CASRRNLGLQETQYF. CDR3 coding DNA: TGTGCCAGCAGGCGGAACCTGGGACTCCAAGAGACCCAGTACTTC.